One and the same sample provided the 6 T cell receptor beta chains below, sequenced in a study of T cell responses to AZD1222 COVID-19 vaccine. TCRdb's copy holds only in-frame clones and misses some; the assay was immunoSEQ multiplex PCR. The table lists 100,000 to 150,000 clones, over 70% of them singletons. Sequences were derived from peripheral blood, sampled on day 0 of AZD1222 vaccination. The receptors originated from an adult in good health.

V is TRBV19 and J is TRBJ1-2; possible D gene TRBD1, 5 bases. The germline V gene has CDR1 LNHDA and CDR2 SQIVND (reference sequence). Trimming pared 5 bases from V and 4 bases from J, leaving 17 bases between. The CDR3 length is 15 residues. DNA of the CDR3: TGTGCCAGTAGTCCCCCGGGACGACTGGCCTATGGCTACACCTTC. Translated: CASSPPGRLAYGYTF.

This chain links TRBV27 with TRBJ1-2; TRBD1 matches at 10 bases. This CDR3 comprises 13 residues. V lost 5 bases and J lost 5; bases outside the gene matches: 2. From germline, CDR1 is MNHEY and CDR2 SMNVEV (reference sequence). CDR3 coding DNA: TGTGCCAGCAGTATGGACAGGGGGTATGGCTACACCTTC. It specifies CASSMDRGYGYTF.

This chain connects TRBV19 to TRBJ2-3, with D perhaps matching TRBD1 or TRBD2 (5 bases each). There are 13 residues in the CDR3. The ends were cut back, 4 bases at V and 5 bases at J, with 10 bases in the middle. The germline gives CDR1 LNHDA, CDR2 SQIVND (reference sequence). CDR3 nucleotides: TGTGCCAGTAGTAACCGGGACGAAGATACGCAGTATTTT. Amino acid sequence: CASSNRDEDTQYF.

The count of this clone is one. The V and J genes are TRBV7-2 and TRBJ1-2; 7 nucleotides match TRBD1. Trimming removed 4 bases from V and 14 bases from J; junction bases left unmatched: 13. In germline, CDR1 is SGHTA, CDR2 FQGNSA. This CDR3 comprises 13 residues. CDR3 protein: CASSSRDSRPKTF. CDR3 nucleotides: TGTGCCAGCAGCTCCCGGGACAGCCGTCCGAAAACCTTC.

The chain joins TRBV7-6 to TRBJ2-3; 11 nucleotides match TRBD2. V dropped 7 bases and J dropped 3; count of bases not matched to a gene: 6. The germline CDR1 and CDR2 sequences are SGHVS and FNYEAQ. CDR3 length: 15 residues. CDR3 in amino acids: CASTLAGGSTDTQYF. The CDR3 region has the DNA TGTGCCAGCACCCTAGCGGGGGGAAGTACAGATACGCAGTATTTT.

The CDR3, as DNA: TGCAGCGTTGAGGAGGGCTCGAATGAGCAGTTCTTC. Translated: CSVEEGSNEQFF. This chain joins TRBV29-1 and TRBJ2-1; possibly TRBD2 for D (6 bases). V was shortened by 3 bases and J by 7 bases, with 10 bases between the two germline ends. The CDR3 covers 12 residues. The germline V gene encodes CDR1 SQVTM and CDR2 ANQGSEA.